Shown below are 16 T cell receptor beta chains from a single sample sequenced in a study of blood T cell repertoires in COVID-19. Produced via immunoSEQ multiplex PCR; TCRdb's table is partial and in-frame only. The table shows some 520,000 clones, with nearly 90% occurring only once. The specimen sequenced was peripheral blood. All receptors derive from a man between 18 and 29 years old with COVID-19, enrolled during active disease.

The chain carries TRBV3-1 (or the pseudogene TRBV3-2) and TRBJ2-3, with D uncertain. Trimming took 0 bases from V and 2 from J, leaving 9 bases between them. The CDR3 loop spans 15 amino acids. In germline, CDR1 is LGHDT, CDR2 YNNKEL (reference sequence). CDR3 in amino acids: CASSQELGVTDTQYF. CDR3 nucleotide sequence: TGTGCCAGCAGCCAAGAATTAGGAGTCACAGATACGCAGTATTTT.

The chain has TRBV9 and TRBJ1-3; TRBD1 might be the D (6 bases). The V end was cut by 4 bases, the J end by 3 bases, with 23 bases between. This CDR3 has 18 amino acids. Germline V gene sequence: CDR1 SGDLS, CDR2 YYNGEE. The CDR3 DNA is TGTGCCAGCAGCCGAATCACAGGGACGATCTCGGGTGGAAACACCATATATTTT. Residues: CASSRITGTISGGNTIYF.

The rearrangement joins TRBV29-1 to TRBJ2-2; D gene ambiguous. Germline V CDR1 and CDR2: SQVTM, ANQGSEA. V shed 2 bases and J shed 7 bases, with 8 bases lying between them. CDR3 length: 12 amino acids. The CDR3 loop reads CSVEPTGGELFF. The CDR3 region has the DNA TGCAGCGTTGAACCCACGGGCGGGGAGCTGTTTTTT.

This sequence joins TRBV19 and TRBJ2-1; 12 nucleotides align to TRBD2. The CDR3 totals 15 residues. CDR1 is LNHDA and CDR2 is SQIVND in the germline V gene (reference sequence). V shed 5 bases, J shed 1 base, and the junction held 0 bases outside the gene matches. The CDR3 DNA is TGTGCCAGTAGTGGGACTAGCGGGTCCTACAATGAGCAGTTCTTC. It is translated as CASSGTSGSYNEQFF. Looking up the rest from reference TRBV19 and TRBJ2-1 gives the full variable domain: DGGITQSPKYLFRKEGQNVTLSCEQNLNHDAMYWYRQDPGQGLRLIYYSQIVNDFQKGDIAEGYSVSREKKESFPLTVTSAQKNPTAFYLCASSGTSGSYNEQFFGPGTRLTVL.

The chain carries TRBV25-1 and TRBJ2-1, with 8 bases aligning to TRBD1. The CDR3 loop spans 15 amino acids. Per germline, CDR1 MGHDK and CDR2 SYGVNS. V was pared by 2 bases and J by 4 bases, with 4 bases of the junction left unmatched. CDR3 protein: CASSEDWTGYNEQFF. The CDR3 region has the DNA TGTGCCAGCAGTGAAGATTGGACAGGGTACAATGAGCAGTTCTTC.

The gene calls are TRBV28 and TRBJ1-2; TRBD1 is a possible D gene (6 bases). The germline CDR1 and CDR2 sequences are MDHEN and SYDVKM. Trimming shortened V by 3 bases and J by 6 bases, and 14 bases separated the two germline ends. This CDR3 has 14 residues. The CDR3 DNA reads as TGTGCCAGCAGTTTTGGACAGTTCCAGAATGGCTACACCTTC. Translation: CASSFGQFQNGYTF.

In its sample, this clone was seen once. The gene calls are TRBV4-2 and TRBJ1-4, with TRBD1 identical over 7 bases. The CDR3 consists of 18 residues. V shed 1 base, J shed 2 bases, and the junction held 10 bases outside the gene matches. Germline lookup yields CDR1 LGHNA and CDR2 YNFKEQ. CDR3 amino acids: CASSQAHWRTGTNEKLFF. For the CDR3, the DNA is TGTGCCAGCAGCCAAGCCCATTGGAGGACAGGTACTAATGAAAAACTGTTTTTT.

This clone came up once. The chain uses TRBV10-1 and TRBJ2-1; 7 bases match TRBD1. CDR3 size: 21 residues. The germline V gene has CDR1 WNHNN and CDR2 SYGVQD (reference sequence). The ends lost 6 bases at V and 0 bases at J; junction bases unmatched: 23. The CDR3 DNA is TGCGCCAGCAGCCGCACCAGGCCGGGACAGCTACTAGTAGGCTCCTACAATGAGCAGTTCTTC. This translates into CASSRTRPGQLLVGSYNEQFF.

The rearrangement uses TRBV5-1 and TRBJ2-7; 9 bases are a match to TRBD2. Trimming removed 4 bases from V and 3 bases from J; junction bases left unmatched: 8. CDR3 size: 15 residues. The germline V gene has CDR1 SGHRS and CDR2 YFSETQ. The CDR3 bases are TGCGCCAGCAGCCCAGGACTAGCGAACATCTACGAGCAGTACTTC. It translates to CASSPGLANIYEQYF.

CDR3 nucleotides: TGCGCCAGCAGCCAACGACCGACAGGGGGGGATAATTCACCCCTCCACTTT. Protein: CASSQRPTGGDNSPLHF. The chain is built from TRBV4-1 and TRBJ1-6; 9 bases line up with TRBD1. The CDR3 is 17 amino acids. CDR1 is MGHRA and CDR2 is YSYEKL in the germline V gene. The V and J ends lost 2 bases and 5 bases, in that order; junction bases with no gene match: 7.

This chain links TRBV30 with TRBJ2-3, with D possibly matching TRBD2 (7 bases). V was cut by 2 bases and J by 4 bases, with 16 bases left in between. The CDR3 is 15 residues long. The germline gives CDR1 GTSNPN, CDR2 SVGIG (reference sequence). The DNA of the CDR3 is TGTGCCTGGAGTCCCGCCGGGGGGCTCGCAGATACGCAGTATTTT. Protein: CAWSPAGGLADTQYF.

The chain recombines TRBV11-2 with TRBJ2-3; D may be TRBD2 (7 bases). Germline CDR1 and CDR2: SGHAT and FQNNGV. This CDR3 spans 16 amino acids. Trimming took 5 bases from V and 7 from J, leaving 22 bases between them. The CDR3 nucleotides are TGTGCCAGCAGCCAAAGGGAGGGGGGGAGCTGGCATACGCAGTATTTT. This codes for CASSQREGGSWHTQYF.

CDR3 sequence (DNA): TGCGCCAGCAGCCAAGACAGGGCACAGGGAACTGGAAACACCATATATTTT. It codes for CASSQDRAQGTGNTIYF. The chain is built from TRBV4-1 and TRBJ1-3; maybe TRBD1 (6 bases). The germline CDR1 and CDR2 sequences are MGHRA and YSYEKL. The CDR3 loop spans 17 amino acids. Trimming left V 0 bases short and J 2 bases short, with 14 bases between.

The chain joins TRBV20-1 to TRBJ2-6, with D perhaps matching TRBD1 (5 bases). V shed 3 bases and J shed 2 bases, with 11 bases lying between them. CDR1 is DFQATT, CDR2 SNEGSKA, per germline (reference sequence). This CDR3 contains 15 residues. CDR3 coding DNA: TGCAGTGCTAGTGAACAGGCGACTGGGGCCAACGTCCTGACTTTC. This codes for CSASEQATGANVLTF.

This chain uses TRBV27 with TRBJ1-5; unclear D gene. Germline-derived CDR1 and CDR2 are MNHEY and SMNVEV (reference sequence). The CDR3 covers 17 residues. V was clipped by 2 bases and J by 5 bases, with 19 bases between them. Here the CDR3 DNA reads TGTGCCAGCAGTTTAACCCTGGTAACAGCGCGGGATCAGCCCCAGCATTTT. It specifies CASSLTLVTARDQPQHF.

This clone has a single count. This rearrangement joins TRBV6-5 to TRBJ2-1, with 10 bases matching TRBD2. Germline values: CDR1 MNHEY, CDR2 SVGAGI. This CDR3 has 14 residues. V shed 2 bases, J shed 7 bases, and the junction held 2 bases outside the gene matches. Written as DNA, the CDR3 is TGTGCCAGCAGTTACACAGCGGGAGGGAATGAGCAGTTCTTC. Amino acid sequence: CASSYTAGGNEQFF.